This T cell receptor (beta chain) emerged from a study of OX40 agonist ivuxolimab in advanced cancers. Germline CDR1 MNHEY, CDR2 SVGAGI. The CDR3 runs 12 residues. The V end lost 5 bases, the J end lost 4 bases, and 8 bases lay between the germline ends. Libraries were prepared by immunoSEQ multiplex PCR; TCRdb keeps only in-frame clonotypes and omits some of them. The repertoire has about 82,000 clones, about 90% of them found once; the top ten carry about 8%. Peripheral blood came from all dose cohorts at three timepoints. The clonotype comes from an adult with an advanced solid tumor such as melanoma, head and neck, liver or kidney cancer. Specimen: CD4+ or CD8+ T cells sorted from blood, collected in a trial of the OX40 agonist ivuxolimab. The V call is TRBV6-5, the J call TRBJ1-1, with D maybe TRBD1 (5 bases). CDR3 bases: TGTGCCAGCAGTGCAGGGCGCACTGAAGCTTTCTTT. Amino acid sequence: CASSAGRTEAFF.